Below are 29 T cell receptor beta chains sequenced from a single sample in a study of blood T cells in healthy people across ages. With a J-beta primer mix and a sample-barcoded 5' primer, a second PCR ran roughly 6 to 11 cycles. Each CDR3 protein is one row after TCRdb ran MiXCR on the 5' RACE reads. The table has approximately 2,000,000 distinct CDR3 sequences, about two fifths seen once. Specimen: blood. Source of these receptors: a human donor in good health.

This chain connects TRBV29-1 to TRBJ1-2; 8 bases are shared with TRBD1. The CDR3 is made up of 14 amino acids. In germline, CDR1 is SQVTM, CDR2 ANQGSEA. J lost 5 bases, V lost 8 bases, and 13 bases had no gene match. The DNA of the CDR3 is TGCAGCCCCAGGGGGCACAGGACTGGGTATGGCTACACCTTC. Translation gives CSPRGHRTGYGYTF.

This clonotype was observed a handful of times. V gene TRBV7-6 combines with J gene TRBJ2-7; the match to TRBD2 covers 7 bases. The CDR3 consists of 15 residues. V shed 5 bases and J 2 bases; nucleotides not matched to a gene: 9. The germline V gene has CDR1 SGHVS and CDR2 FNYEAQ. This CDR3 is CASSRGTIGTYEQYF. In nucleotides, the CDR3 is TGTGCCAGCAGCCGCGGGACTATCGGGACCTACGAGCAGTACTTC.

The chain is built from TRBV20-1 and TRBJ1-5; tentative D call: TRBD1 (5 bases). Germline V gives CDR1 DFQATT, CDR2 SNEGSKA (reference sequence). The length of the CDR3 is 13 residues. V dropped 4 bases and J dropped 2 bases, with 9 bases sitting between them. The CDR3 loop is CSAIGVGNQPQHF. The DNA for the CDR3 is TGCAGTGCTATAGGGGTTGGCAATCAGCCCCAGCATTTT.

The gene calls are TRBV19 and TRBJ2-5, with D maybe TRBD2 (6 bases). Gene TRBJ2-7 matches the end of the DNA better, so the J call may be wrong. The CDR3 covers 14 residues. Germline loops: CDR1 LNHDA, CDR2 SQIVND (reference sequence). The CDR3 sequence: CASSIQGGRYEQYF. The CDR3 DNA reads as TGTGCCAGTAGTATACAGGGAGGTAGGTACGAGCAGTACTTC.

This clonotype has more than one count but fewer than ten. The chain is built from TRBV20-1 and TRBJ2-3; 9 nucleotides align to TRBD1. There are 17 residues in the CDR3. CDR1 DFQATT and CDR2 SNEGSKA come from the germline V gene (reference sequence). V shed 2 bases and J 1 base; nucleotides not matched to a gene: 10. The CDR3 coding sequence is TGCAGTGCTAGACATAACCGGGACAGGGTCGGCACAGATACGCAGTATTTT. Its translation is CSARHNRDRVGTDTQYF.

The rearrangement joins TRBV4-3 to TRBJ2-1, with 9 nucleotides matching TRBD1. The trim removed 4 bases at V and 9 bases at J, leaving 13 bases unmatched. The CDR3 covers 16 residues. Germline CDR1 LGHNA, CDR2 YSLEER. In DNA form, the CDR3 reads TGCGCCAGCAGCCTCAGAGTCGGACAGGGGACCCGTGAGCAGTTCTTC. This translates into CASSLRVGQGTREQFF.

The rearrangement joins TRBV7-9 to TRBJ2-1, with 7 bases fitting TRBD1. CDR1 and CDR2 (germline): SEHNR, FQNEAQ (reference sequence). The CDR3 has 16 amino acids. Trimming took 5 bases from V and 8 from J; bases not matched to a gene: 15. CDR3 amino acids: CASSPSTGSSKDEQFF. The CDR3 bases are TGTGCCAGCAGCCCGTCGACAGGGTCGAGCAAAGATGAGCAGTTCTTC.

A remark on this clonotype: One junction end does not reproduce the germline sequence, and a read error may be involved. This rearrangement joins TRBV11-3 to TRBJ2-5; D is tentatively TRBD1 or TRBD2 (5 bases each). The germline CDR1 and CDR2 sequences are SGHNT and YENEEA. The CDR3 runs 14 residues. CDR3 amino acids: CASTLVQGVETQYF. CDR3 DNA sequence: TGTGCCAGCACCTTAGTGCAGGGAGTGGAGACCCAGTACTTC.

The rearrangement links TRBV10-3 to TRBJ1-2; weak D call: TRBD1 (5 bases). Between the trimmed V and J ends, which lost 10 bases and 3 bases, there was a span of 24 bases. This CDR3 comprises 16 residues. Germline lookup yields CDR1 ENHRY and CDR2 SYGVKD. The CDR3 DNA reads TGTGCCACCCAGGCAGTCGGATCCGGGGGTTACTATGGCTACACCTTC. Its protein product is CATQAVGSGGYYGYTF.

Only a few counts were recorded for this clonotype. This chain uses TRBV5-1 with TRBJ2-7; D is ambiguous. The CDR3 extends over 15 amino acids. Germline lookup yields CDR1 SGHRS and CDR2 YFSETQ. V lost 0 bases, J lost 3 bases, and 13 bases lay in between. CDR3 DNA: TGCGCCAGCAGCTTGGGCCTAGATTTAAGCTACGAGCAGTACTTC. Protein sequence: CASSLGLDLSYEQYF.

This clonotype was picked up a small number of times. The chain has TRBV6-6 and TRBJ2-3, with unresolved D. The length of the CDR3 is 10 residues. Between the trimmed V and J ends, which lost 8 bases and 4 bases, there was a span of 4 bases. The V gene's germline CDR1 is MNHNY and CDR2 SVGAGI (reference sequence). In DNA, the CDR3 is TGTGCCAGCGCGGCAGATACGCAGTATTTT. Protein sequence: CASAADTQYF.

The chain employs TRBV4-3 and TRBJ2-7, with D possibly TRBD1 on 5 matching bases. V dropped 2 bases and J dropped 2 bases, with 10 bases sitting between them. The CDR3 has 14 residues. The V gene's germline CDR1 is LGHNA and CDR2 YSLEER. For the CDR3, the DNA is TGCGCCAGCAGCCAAACGGTAGGGGCCTACGAGCAGTACTTC. Protein product: CASSQTVGAYEQYF.

The chain combines TRBV20-1 with TRBJ1-2; no reliable D call. The V and J ends lost 1 base and 6 bases respectively, with 6 bases between them. The CDR3 totals 11 residues. Germline CDR1 DFQATT, CDR2 SNEGSKA (reference sequence). In DNA form, the CDR3 reads TGCAGTGCTAGAGGATTGCATGGCTACACCTTC. This encodes CSARGLHGYTF.

The gene calls are TRBV10-3 and TRBJ1-5; 9 positions agree with TRBD1. V was clipped by 2 bases and J by 4 bases; unmatched bases: 3. CDR3 length: 15 residues. In germline, CDR1 is ENHRY, CDR2 SYGVKD. The CDR3 loop is CAISEAGTGNQPQHF. CDR3 in DNA: TGTGCCATCAGTGAGGCCGGGACAGGGAATCAGCCCCAGCATTTT.

This sequence joins TRBV20-1 and TRBJ1-2; the D gene is possibly TRBD1 (5 bases). Germline CDR1 reads DFQATT; CDR2 reads SNEGSKA (reference sequence). With 4 bases removed from V and 5 bases from J, the gap between germline ends came to 17 bases. The CDR3 runs 14 residues. This CDR3 is CSAMPTGARYGYTF. The CDR3 DNA sequence: TGCAGTGCTATGCCTACCGGGGCCAGATATGGCTACACCTTC.

The V and J genes are TRBV20-1 and TRBJ1-2, with a tentative D call TRBD1 (6 bases). With 0 bases removed from V and 4 bases from J, the gap between germline ends came to 15 bases. The CDR3 is made up of 15 amino acids. Germline-derived CDR1 and CDR2 are DFQATT and SNEGSKA (reference sequence). CDR3 DNA: TGCAGTGCTAGAGACCCTCCGGACAGCCCCTATGGCTACACCTTC. This encodes CSARDPPDSPYGYTF.

The rearrangement uses TRBV9 and TRBJ1-4; perhaps TRBD1 as D (6 bases). V gave up 2 bases and J gave up 8 bases, with 16 bases separating them. The CDR3 covers 15 residues. Germline CDR1 SGDLS, CDR2 YYNGEE. For the CDR3, the DNA is TGTGCCAGCAGCGTGGGGACATCCATCGCGGAAAAACTGTTTTTT. This sequence encodes CASSVGTSIAEKLFF.

This clonotype was counted between two and nine times. The chain employs TRBV5-5 and TRBJ2-7; maybe TRBD2 (7 bases). Germline V lookup: CDR1 SGHKS, CDR2 YYEKEE (reference sequence). Trimming took 4 bases from V and 4 from J, leaving 15 bases between them. The CDR3 runs 14 residues. The CDR3 sequence: CASSEGGGRYEQYF. For the CDR3, the DNA is TGTGCCAGCAGCGAGGGGGGGGGCCGTTACGAGCAGTACTTC.

The chain links TRBV24-1 to TRBJ2-1; possibly TRBD2 for D (7 bases). Per germline, CDR1 KGHDR and CDR2 SFDVKD. The V end lost 3 bases, the J end lost 5 bases, and 13 bases lay between the germline ends. The CDR3 totals 15 residues. In nucleotides, the CDR3 is TGTGCCACCAGTGATCTGGGGGGGCGGCACAATGAGCAGTTCTTC. Translating gives CATSDLGGRHNEQFF.

The chain carries TRBV18 and TRBJ1-5; 7 nucleotides match TRBD1. This CDR3 contains 18 residues. Trimming at V came to 6 bases and at J to 0 bases, leaving 14 bases not matched to a gene. Germline V gene lookup returns CDR1 KGHSH and CDR2 LQKENI. The CDR3 region has the DNA TGTGCCAGCTCTCCTGGACAGGCCTCGGGTTATAGCAATCAGCCCCAGCATTTT. Translated: CASSPGQASGYSNQPQHF.

The chain carries TRBV19 and TRBJ2-1; no firm D call. This CDR3 region has 12 residues. V lost 1 base, J lost 11 bases, and 9 bases lay in between. Germline-derived CDR1 and CDR2 are LNHDA and SQIVND (reference sequence). This CDR3 is CASSIGPAKQFF. The CDR3 nucleotides are TGTGCCAGTAGTATAGGTCCCGCGAAGCAGTTCTTC. The full variable domain, in which reference TRBV19 and TRBJ2-1 provide the parts outside the CDR3, is DGGITQSPKYLFRKEGQNVTLSCEQNLNHDAMYWYRQDPGQGLRLIYYSQIVNDFQKGDIAEGYSVSREKKESFPLTVTSAQKNPTAFYLCASSIGPAKQFFGPGTRLTVL.

This clonotype appeared once. This chain links TRBV28 with TRBJ2-4, with D perhaps being TRBD1 or TRBD2 (6 bases each). With 2 bases removed from V and 13 bases from J, the gap between germline ends came to 21 bases. Germline lookup yields CDR1 MDHEN and CDR2 SYDVKM. This CDR3 has 15 residues. CDR3 bases: TGTGCCAGCAGTTTAGGCGGGGTCACCCCAGGGGAGCAGTACTTC. Encoded protein: CASSLGGVTPGEQYF.

A remark on this clonotype: A much bigger clone sits one base away, suggesting this may be a read error. V and J are TRBV9 and TRBJ2-7; 7 bases match TRBD1. This CDR3 is built from 14 residues. Germline values: CDR1 SGDLS, CDR2 YYNGEE. In DNA, the CDR3 is TGTGCCAGCAGCTCCCGGGACAGCTCCTGCGAGCAGTACTTC. Translated, it gives CASSSRDSSCEQYF. The full variable domain, its missing parts supplied by reference TRBV9 and TRBJ2-7, is DSGVTQTPKHLITATGQRVTLRCSPRSGDLSVYWYQQSLDQGLQFLIQYYNGEERAKGNILERFSAQQFPDLHSELNLSSLELGDSALYFCASSSRDSSCEQYFGPGTRLTVT.

This clonotype was picked up many times. The chain combines TRBV6-2 or TRBV6-3 with TRBJ2-7; TRBD2 agrees at 8 bases. V dropped 3 bases and J dropped 3; count of bases not matched to a gene: 1. Per the germline V gene, CDR1 is MNHEY and CDR2 is SVGEGT. The CDR3 has 13 amino acids. In nucleotides, the CDR3 is TGTGCCAGCAGTTATACTAGCGGCTACGAGCAGTACTTC. Protein sequence: CASSYTSGYEQYF.

The V and J genes are TRBV3-1 and TRBJ2-1; TRBD1 aligns across 10 bases. This CDR3 region has 16 residues. The germline gives CDR1 LGHDT, CDR2 YNNKEL (reference sequence). V shed 1 base and J 2 bases; nucleotides not matched to a gene: 2. CDR3 sequence: CASSQVGTGAYNEQFF. The CDR3 DNA reads TGTGCCAGCAGCCAAGTGGGGACAGGGGCCTACAATGAGCAGTTCTTC.

This clonotype was counted between two and nine times. CDR3 residues: CASSPRDRRIYGYTF. CDR3 nucleotide sequence: TGTGCCAGCAGCCCGCGGGACAGGAGGATCTATGGCTACACCTTC. The genes are TRBV14 and TRBJ1-2; 8 positions match TRBD1. The germline V gene has CDR1 SGHDN and CDR2 FVKESK. The CDR3 runs to 15 residues. V shed 4 bases, J shed 4 bases, and the junction held 8 bases outside the gene matches.

In this sample, this clonotype turned up a few times. The V call is TRBV5-5, the J call TRBJ2-7, with D possibly called TRBD1 or TRBD2 (5 bases each). Trimming took 6 bases from V and 3 from J, leaving 16 bases between them. The germline V gene has CDR1 SGHKS and CDR2 YYEKEE (reference sequence). This CDR3 has 14 residues. In DNA, the CDR3 is TGTGCCAGCAACCCTCGGGGCACCGACTACGAGCAGTACTTC. Protein product: CASNPRGTDYEQYF.

In this sample, this clonotype turned up a few times. V usage is TRBV20-1 and J usage is TRBJ1-1, with TRBD1 matching over 9 bases. The V and J ends lost 5 bases and 5 bases, in that order; junction bases with no gene match: 6. This CDR3 is built from 13 residues. Per germline, CDR1 DFQATT and CDR2 SNEGSKA (reference sequence). The CDR3 region is CSALGQGLTEAFF. The CDR3 DNA reads TGCAGTGCTCTGGGACAGGGACTAACTGAAGCTTTCTTT.

The table lists this clonotype with a few counts. The V call is TRBV29-1, the J call TRBJ2-5; D may match TRBD1 or TRBD2 (6 bases each). The CDR3 length is 14 residues. Trimming left V 0 bases short and J 5 bases short, with 13 bases between. Germline CDR1 reads SQVTM; CDR2 reads ANQGSEA. Here the CDR3 reads CSVEELGGRETQYF. The CDR3 coding sequence is TGCAGCGTTGAAGAGTTGGGGGGCCGGGAGACCCAGTACTTC.